This T cell receptor beta chain was recovered during a study of blood T cell repertoires in COVID-19. Study background: T cells, B-cell-depleted T cells, or PBMCs provided the cDNA or gDNA that served as material.

Germline CDR1 is MNHEY and CDR2 is SVGAGI. V lost 5 bases and J lost 8; bases outside the gene matches: 11. The CDR3 totals 14 residues. Only in-frame clones appear in the TCRdb table, and some are missing; sequencing was by immunoSEQ multiplex PCR. Of tens of thousands of clones listed, roughly 88% are singletons. Sequenced sample: peripheral blood. The genes are TRBV6-5 and TRBJ1-2; TRBD1 matches at 7 bases. The sequence was collected from a man in his forties or fifties with COVID-19, enrolled during active disease. DNA for the CDR3: TGTGCCAGCAGTCTATCTCGACAGGGAGGCGGCTACACCTTC. It encodes CASSLSRQGGGYTF.